Detailed here is one TCR beta chain. The data are from a study of blood T cell repertoires in COVID-19. Background on the study: Acute and convalescent COVID-19 specimens originated in the United States, Italy and Spain. In each case, the material was cDNA or gDNA derived from T cells, B-cell-depleted T cells, or PBMCs.

The CDR3 is 16 residues long. V was clipped by 1 base and J by 2 bases; unmatched bases: 5. CDR1 is SGHTA, CDR2 FQGNSA, per germline. As processed by the authors: Amplifying reference gene primers gave estimates of nucleated cell counts. Measured with immunoSEQ multiplex PCR; TCRdb has only the in-frame clones, and not every one. The D gene and trimming were derived from the DNA, and the V and J assignments and clone size from that table. The top ten clones hold 6% to 8% of a sample with some 300,000 clones, approximately 90% of them seen once. It was during active infection that Seattle patients were enrolled and then longitudinally followed.

The TCR comes from a woman between 45 and 60 years old with COVID-19, enrolled during active disease. V is TRBV7-2 and J is TRBJ2-1, with TRBD2 matching 7 bases. The sample taken for sequencing was peripheral blood. CDR3 bases: TGTGCCAGCAGCTTAGGCGGGAGCAACCCCTACAATGAGCAGTTCTTC. Protein sequence: CASSLGGSNPYNEQFF.